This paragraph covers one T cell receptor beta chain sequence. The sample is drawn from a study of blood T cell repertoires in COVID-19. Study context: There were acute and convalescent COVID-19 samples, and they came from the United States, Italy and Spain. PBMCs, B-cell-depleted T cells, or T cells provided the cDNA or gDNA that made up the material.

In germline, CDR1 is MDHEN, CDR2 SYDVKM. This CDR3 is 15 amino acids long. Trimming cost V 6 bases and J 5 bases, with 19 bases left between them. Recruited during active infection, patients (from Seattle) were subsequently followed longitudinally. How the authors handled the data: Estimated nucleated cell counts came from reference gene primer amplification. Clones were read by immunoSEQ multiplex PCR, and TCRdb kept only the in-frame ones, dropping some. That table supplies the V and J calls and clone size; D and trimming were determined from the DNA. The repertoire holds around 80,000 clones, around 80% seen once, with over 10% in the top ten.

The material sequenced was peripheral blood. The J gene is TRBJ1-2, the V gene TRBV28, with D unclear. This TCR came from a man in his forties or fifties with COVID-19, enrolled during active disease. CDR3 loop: CASSAHGPIGYGYTF. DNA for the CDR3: TGTGCCAGCAGCGCTCACGGCCCAATCGGGTATGGCTACACCTTC.